This TCR beta chain was recovered during a study of T-cell memory formation after mild COVID-19 (dated by TCRdb to the early 2020s). About the investigation overall: TCR sequence clusters from the two donors were largely donor specific. Two young, previously healthy adult volunteers, one female and one male, were included in the cohort. In a couple of donors, T-cell clones that expanded and contracted after mild COVID-19 were followed by sequencing TCRalpha and TCRbeta repertoires longitudinally.

Study-level results and caveats: Some responding clones were detected in pre-infection memory, suggesting pre-existing cross-reactive memory T cells joined the SARS-CoV-2 response. Contracting CD4+ clones appeared mostly in the CM and EM memory subsets, whereas CD8+ clones were enriched in EMRA. Clones contracting from day 15 to 85 had balanced CD4/CD8 phenotypes, while a second wave expanding from day 15 to 37 was biased towards CD4+. Only a couple of mild cases were covered in the study, and larger cohorts including severe cases with pre-infection samples were considered necessary. Whether the second-wave clones peaking on day 37 were SARS-CoV-2 specific was not confirmed.

Ficoll-Paque density gradient centrifugation was used to isolate PBMCs. This clonotype was seen a handful of times. Its antigen target is currently unknown. There are no base qualities to consult, and no much larger clone falls within one base. Sequencer: Illumina NovaSeq 6000. TCRalpha and TCRbeta cDNA libraries were constructed by 5'RACE with constant-segment primers, with sample barcodes and unique molecular identifiers being introduced. Trizol reagent was used to extract RNA from every sample. The libraries were amplified in two PCR steps, and the second step added a second sample barcode and Illumina TruSeq adapters. Sequencing of the libraries was done on an Illumina NovaSeq, producing 2 x 150 bp paired-end reads. From the authors' description of their analysis: Reads were demultiplexed and collapsed into UMI-guided consensus sequences with migec v1.2.7. Using mixcr v2.1.11, UMI consensuses were aligned to TRA and TRB V and J templates and then assembled into clonotypes. A clonotype was counted as expanded or contracted only if both edgeR and NoisET called the change significant, with noise models trained on biological replicates. For edgeR calls, the cutoffs were a false discovery rate-adjusted p below 0.01 and a log2 fold-change threshold of 1. As an exploratory analysis of dynamics, max-normalized trajectories of the 1000 most abundant clonotypes were examined by PCA with hierarchical clustering. Each responding clone was given a CD4 or CD8 phenotype based on the CD4+ and CD8+ repertoires, which had been sequenced separately. TCRdb reworked the public reads: Q25 trimming with fastp, MiXCR clone assembly, productive beta chains retained. Identical CDR3 protein sequences are pooled into one entry, listed with their most common genes and DNA. The V and J calls reflect TCRdb's pipeline rather than the authors' work. Present in this sample are roughly 550,000 distinct CDR3 sequences, 20% of which were seen just once. Under 15% of the sample rests with the top ten.

Between the V and J ends, shortened by 4 bases and 8 bases respectively, the junction contains 15 bases. Measured from the cysteine to the phenylalanine, the CDR3 is 14 residues long. Only the CDR3 part of the read is kept: 42 bases, read in frame from the first base. CDR1 and CDR2, looked up from the germline V gene, are MNHEY and SVGEGT. This receptor was taken from an adult woman who had mild COVID-19 (a few samples of this study predate the infection). The sample titles of this study are shuffled in the database, so cell type and time point are left out; the donor was told from shared clones. The specimen sequenced was PBMCs or a T cell subset sorted from them (not recorded which). The chain employs TRBV6-2 or TRBV6-3 and TRBJ2-1; a confident D gene designation cannot be given. The CDR3 region: CASSSGVWFYEQFF. Here is the DNA: TGTGCCAGCAGTTCTGGCGTATGGTTCTATGAGCAGTTCTTC.